Below, 21 T cell receptor beta chains from the same sample are listed, as sequenced in a study of blood T cell repertoires in COVID-19. Method: immunoSEQ multiplex PCR; TCRdb's copy keeps in-frame clones and lacks some. Among hundreds of thousands of clones listed, about 90% were seen once. The source material was PBMCs or T cells enriched from blood (not recorded which). These receptors came from a woman in her thirties who had recovered from COVID-19.

The chain recombines TRBV19 with TRBJ1-5, with D tentatively TRBD1 (5 bases). CDR1 and CDR2 (germline): LNHDA, SQIVND (reference sequence). The CDR3 covers 15 residues. The V gene lost 8 bases and the J gene lost 7 bases, with 21 bases spanning the gap. The CDR3 sequence: CASSETRIQGQPQHF. For the CDR3, the DNA is TGTGCCAGTTCCGAGACCCGCATCCAGGGACAGCCCCAGCATTTT.

The gene calls are TRBV7-2 and TRBJ2-2, with 9 bases lining up with TRBD2. CDR1 SGHTA and CDR2 FQGNSA come from the germline V gene. The ends lost 5 bases at V and 2 bases at J; junction bases unmatched: 6. This CDR3 is built from 16 residues. The CDR3 nucleotides read TGTGCCAGCAGCCTAATAGCGGGGGATAACACCGGGGAGCTGTTTTTT. This encodes CASSLIAGDNTGELFF.

The gene calls are TRBV9 and TRBJ1-6; D is uncertain. The CDR3 has 14 residues. Germline V CDR1 and CDR2: SGDLS, YYNGEE. V lost 2 bases and J lost 5, with 8 bases in between. The CDR3 bases are TGTGCCAGCAGCGTCGCTGTAGATAATTCACCCCTCCACTTT. This sequence encodes CASSVAVDNSPLHF. Drawing the rest from reference TRBV9 and TRBJ1-6, the complete variable domain is DSGVTQTPKHLITATGQRVTLRCSPRSGDLSVYWYQQSLDQGLQFLIQYYNGEERAKGNILERFSAQQFPDLHSELNLSSLELGDSALYFCASSVAVDNSPLHFGNGTRLTVT.

The gene calls are TRBV15 and TRBJ1-5, with TRBD1 matching 11 bases. The CDR3 length is 15 residues. Germline CDR1 reads LNHNV; CDR2 reads YYDKDF (reference sequence). With 6 bases clipped from V and 4 bases from J, the junction kept 5 bases outside the gene matches. For the CDR3, the DNA is TGTGCCACCAGACCCGGGACAGGGGGAAATCAGCCCCAGCATTTT. Amino acids: CATRPGTGGNQPQHF. The variable domain in full, completed from reference TRBV15 and TRBJ1-5, reads DAMVIQNPRYQVTQFGKPVTLSCSQTLNHNVMYWYQQKSSQAPKLLFHYYDKDFNNEADTPDNFQSRRPNTSFCFLDIRSPGLGDTAMYLCATRPGTGGNQPQHFGDGTRLSIL.

This clone has only a few counts. The chain couples TRBV6-5 to TRBJ1-1, with 9 bases aligning to TRBD1. J lost 0 bases, V lost 5 bases, and 1 base had no gene match. Germline CDR1 MNHEY, CDR2 SVGAGI. CDR3 size: 14 residues. The CDR3 nucleotides are TGTGCCAGCAGTCGACAGGGGGTGAACACTGAAGCTTTCTTT. Translating it yields CASSRQGVNTEAFF.

This rearrangement joins TRBV19 to TRBJ2-2, with 8 bases fitting TRBD1. The V and J ends lost 9 bases and 4 bases, in that order; junction bases with no gene match: 4. CDR3 length: 13 residues. Germline values: CDR1 LNHDA, CDR2 SQIVND (reference sequence). This CDR3 is CASGTGFTGELFF. CDR3 coding DNA: TGTGCCAGCGGGACAGGATTCACCGGGGAGCTGTTTTTT.

V gene TRBV29-1 combines with J gene TRBJ1-2; the D is unclear. The CDR3 length is 12 residues. V lost 4 bases, J lost 1 base, and 7 bases lay in between. Germline CDR1 reads SQVTM; CDR2 reads ANQGSEA. The DNA of the CDR3 is TGCAGCGTTGTGGCCAGTAACTATGGCTACACCTTC. It specifies CSVVASNYGYTF.

This chain joins TRBV5-4 and TRBJ2-5; 7 bases match TRBD1. This CDR3 spans 14 amino acids. J gave up 4 bases and V 6 bases, and 9 bases lay outside the gene matches. The V gene's germline CDR1 is SGHNT and CDR2 YYREEE (reference sequence). The chain's CDR3 is CASNLGDSRETQYF. The CDR3 DNA is TGTGCCAGCAACCTTGGGGACAGTAGAGAGACCCAGTACTTC.

The V call is TRBV12-3 or TRBV12-4, the J call TRBJ1-2, with D hard to call. V lost 2 bases, J lost 4 bases, and 8 bases lay in between. CDR3 length equals 13 residues. CDR3 sequence: CASSLSRPYGYTF. In DNA, the CDR3 is TGTGCCAGCAGTTTATCCAGGCCCTATGGCTACACCTTC.

The chain couples TRBV6-5 to TRBJ1-1; possible D gene TRBD1, 5 bases. Germline V gene lookup returns CDR1 MNHEY and CDR2 SVGAGI. The V end was cut by 0 bases, the J end by 8 bases, with 7 bases between. This CDR3 comprises 12 residues. CDR3 amino acids: CASSYSGQEAFF. In DNA form, the CDR3 reads TGTGCCAGCAGTTACTCGGGGCAAGAAGCTTTCTTT.

This chain joins TRBV27 and TRBJ1-4, with a weak D call TRBD1 (5 bases). The CDR3 is made up of 15 amino acids. Germline V gives CDR1 MNHEY, CDR2 SMNVEV (reference sequence). V was cut by 5 bases and J by 12 bases, with 22 bases left in between. The CDR3 DNA is TGTGCCAGCAGTCCCACAAGTCGGGGCCAGCGGGAACTGTTTTTT. Its protein product is CASSPTSRGQRELFF.

The chain has TRBV18 and TRBJ1-1; 10 nucleotides match TRBD1. CDR1 KGHSH and CDR2 LQKENI come from the germline V gene. The CDR3 extends over 15 amino acids. Trimming removed 5 bases from V and 4 bases from J; junction bases left unmatched: 7. For the CDR3, the DNA is TGTGCCAGCTCAGTAGGACAGGGGGATGCCACTGAAGCTTTCTTT. Its translation: CASSVGQGDATEAFF.

Only one count was recorded for this clone. The V gene is TRBV3-1 (or the pseudogene TRBV3-2), the J gene TRBJ2-5; possible D gene TRBD1, 5 bases. With 4 bases removed from V and 2 bases from J, the gap between germline ends came to 11 bases. Germline V gene data show CDR1 as LGHDT and CDR2 as YNNKEL (reference sequence). This CDR3 is 14 amino acids long. The CDR3 sequence is CASSLGVRQETQYF. CDR3 DNA: TGTGCCAGCAGCCTAGGGGTGAGACAAGAGACCCAGTACTTC.

The rearrangement joins TRBV5-1 to TRBJ1-2; 9 nucleotides align to TRBD1. Germline CDR1 and CDR2: SGHRS and YFSETQ. V dropped 3 bases and J dropped 8; count of bases not matched to a gene: 14. The CDR3 is 16 residues long. The CDR3 nucleotides read TGCGCCAGCAGCTCGGAAACCCCGGACAGGGGTAACGGCTACACCTTC. Translating gives CASSSETPDRGNGYTF.

The chain has TRBV7-2 and TRBJ2-7, with TRBD2 matching 7 bases. CDR1 is SGHTA and CDR2 is FQGNSA in the germline V gene. Germline trimming cut 2 bases from V and 3 bases from J; bases unmatched to any gene: 7. The CDR3 loop spans 15 amino acids. This CDR3 is CASSLSGGGFYEQYF. The CDR3 DNA reads TGTGCCAGCAGCTTATCGGGCGGGGGTTTCTACGAGCAGTACTTC.

V and J are TRBV28 and TRBJ1-2, with D possibly TRBD1 on 6 matching bases. V was clipped by 7 bases and J by 0 bases, with 24 bases between them. Germline CDR1 reads MDHEN; CDR2 reads SYDVKM. The CDR3 is 18 residues long. CDR3 DNA: TGTGCCAGCACCGGCGAAGGACAGCCTATTACCCCTAACTATGGCTACACCTTC. Residues: CASTGEGQPITPNYGYTF.

The chain joins TRBV5-1 to TRBJ2-5; tentative D call: TRBD1 (6 bases). V gave up 4 bases and J gave up 0 bases, with 13 bases separating them. This CDR3 comprises 15 residues. The V gene's germline CDR1 is SGHRS and CDR2 YFSETQ. CDR3 bases: TGCGCCAGCAGCCACAGGACAGTTTACCAAGAGACCCAGTACTTC. Translation: CASSHRTVYQETQYF.

Written as DNA, the CDR3 is TGTGCCACCAGAGCGGGCGTGTTGGTCGAGCAGTTCTTC. This codes for CATRAGVLVEQFF. The rearrangement joins TRBV28 to TRBJ2-1, with D tentatively TRBD2 (6 bases). From germline, CDR1 is MDHEN and CDR2 SYDVKM. V lost 10 bases and J lost 10, with 20 bases in between. The CDR3 covers 13 residues.

The chain couples TRBV4-3 to TRBJ1-3, with D tentatively TRBD1 (5 bases). The germline V and J ends were trimmed by 0 bases and 4 bases, with 13 bases remaining between them. This CDR3 is 16 amino acids long. Per the germline V gene, CDR1 is LGHNA and CDR2 is YSLEER. The CDR3 coding sequence is TGCGCCAGCAGCCAAGATCAAGGGGTGGGAGGAAACACCATATATTTT. Amino acid sequence: CASSQDQGVGGNTIYF.

This chain connects TRBV4-1 to TRBJ1-2; 9 bases are a match to TRBD1. The V segment lost 0 bases and the J segment 1 base; nucleotides outside the gene matches: 3. Germline V gene data show CDR1 as MGHRA and CDR2 as YSYEKL. This CDR3 has 16 amino acids. Written as DNA, the CDR3 is TGCGCCAGCAGCCAAGAAGGACAGGGGATTAACTATGGCTACACCTTC. This sequence encodes CASSQEGQGINYGYTF.

This chain uses TRBV9 with TRBJ1-1, with D possibly TRBD1 on 6 matching bases. V shed 3 bases and J shed 1 base, with 13 bases lying between them. The germline CDR1 and CDR2 sequences are SGDLS and YYNGEE. The CDR3 runs 15 residues. CDR3 sequence reads: CASSAGGAANTEAFF. In DNA, the CDR3 is TGTGCCAGCAGCGCTGGGGGGGCAGCGAACACTGAAGCTTTCTTT.